The entry that follows covers one TCR beta chain sequence. This clonotype was detected a few times. Its antigen has not been determined. Within one base of it there is no much larger clone, and no base qualities were kept. V was cut back by 2 bases and J by 1 base, leaving a gap of 14 bases between them. The CDR1 and CDR2 encoded by the germline V gene are ENHRY and SYGVKD. Reading from cysteine to phenylalanine, the CDR3 counts 16 amino acids. Solely the CDR3 DNA is kept, with 48 bases framed from the first base. This specimen belongs to a study of response to subunit inactivated influenza vaccine (dated by TCRdb to between 2017 and 2018). With regard to the full study: To follow how T cells responded to a trivalent subunit inactivated influenza vaccine, the researchers relied on deep quantitative profiling of the T cell receptor repertoire.

Read against the paper, the sample's time point label means: approximately 45 days after influenza vaccine administration. Libraries were made using RT-PCR. The listed sequencing device is Illumina HiSeq 2500. TCRdb cleaned the public reads at Q25 with fastp, built clones with MiXCR and kept in-frame beta chains. Rows are unified per CDR3 protein, each entry keeping the most common DNA and genes. For this sample there are over 400,000 distinct CDR3 sequences; approximately 11% appear just once. The ten top clones hold about 12% of the sample. The paper's findings and limits, for the study overall: The authors suggested that each seasonal influenza vaccination may recruit only a limited number of new T cells.

The chain was built from TRBV10-3 and TRBJ2-5; the D gene is perhaps TRBD1, on 5 matching bases. Source: PBMCs from blood, taken 35 to 45 days after vaccination. The sequence derives from a man aged 45 to 65 who received an inactivated influenza vaccine. Donor details come from another sample of the same person, matched by shared clones. This receptor carries the CDR3 CAISEVATATQETQYF. The DNA reads TGTGCCATCAGTGAGGTGGCGACAGCGACCCAAGAGACCCAGTACTTC.